This TCR beta chain was observed in a study of shared clonotypes between healthy human individuals. Across the study: Donor ages ranged 18 to 49 years: two women, a few men. Study-level findings and limits: The low donor count limited represented genetic and exposure-history diversity. Shared clonotypes: roughly 4.7% naive CD4, about 3.3% naive CD8, around 2.4% memory CD4, 0.4% memory CD8.

Each replicate PCR on the sorted subsets used 150 to 200 ng DNA (around 30,000 T cell genomes). The table came from immunoSEQ multiplex PCR; TCRdb's copy has only in-frame clones and leaves some out. The sample yields millions of clones, less than 95% seen once. CD8 cells classed as naive were CD45RO-negative and positively selected for CCR7, excluding terminally differentiated effector memory CD45RA+ cells. Of note for this clone: Its cognate antigen is unknown.

This clonotype was obtained from a man aged 18 to 29 in good health. Sequences were obtained from naive CD8+ T cells sorted from blood.

The CDR3 DNA reads TGTGCCAGCAGTGAATATATGGCTAATGAAAAACTGTTTTTT. Protein: CASSEYMANEKLFF. The chain uses TRBV25-1 and TRBJ1-4; D ambiguous. Germline V gives CDR1 MGHDK, CDR2 SYGVNS. Deletions cut 0 bases from V and 3 bases from J, with 5 bases between. The CDR3 runs to 14 residues. The complete variable domain, with remaining parts taken from reference TRBV25-1 and TRBJ1-4, reads EADIYQTPRYLVIGTGKKITLECSQTMGHDKMYWYQQDPGMELHLIHYSYGVNSTEKGDLSSESTVSRIRTEHFPLTLESARPSHTSQYLCASSEYMANEKLFFGSGTQLSVL.